These 30 T cell receptor beta chains were all obtained from the same sample, sequenced in a study of tumor-infiltrating lymphocytes in primary liver carcinoma. From approximately 450 ng total RNA, TCR beta cDNA was generated with a primer in the constant region. Investigators got TCR beta libraries out of three nested multiplex PCR rounds, done with slightly modified ARM-PCR. The first two PCR rounds used TRBV1-TRBV30 forward primers with a C-beta reverse primer, roughly 11 cycles each. TCRdb ran MiXCR on the multiplex PCR reads and lists one entry per CDR3 protein. The sample lists about 310,000 distinct CDR3 sequences, 50% to 70% occurring once. The blood RNA (from unsorted whole blood) was obtained, and germline DNA was also extracted. Material: peripheral blood. The source is a man aged 35 to 55 with primary liver carcinoma and hepatitis B virus infection.

There are many counts of this clonotype. The J gene is TRBJ1-5, the V gene TRBV29-1; 7 bases are shared with TRBD1. This CDR3 region has 12 residues. Germline-derived CDR1 and CDR2 are SQVTM and ANQGSEA. V gave up 5 bases and J gave up 4 bases; unmatched junction bases: 2. The DNA for the CDR3 is TGCAGCGTTAAACAGGGGAATCAGCCCCAGCATTTT. Its protein is CSVKQGNQPQHF.

About this clonotype itself: With a much larger clone just one base away, this may be a read error. The chain is built from TRBV10-1 and TRBJ2-2, with D maybe TRBD2 (5 bases). V was pared by 6 bases and J by 4 bases, with 9 bases between. Germline V gene lookup returns CDR1 WNHNN and CDR2 SYGVQD (reference sequence). The CDR3 is 13 amino acids. The CDR3 reads CASSGMATGELFF. The CDR3 coding sequence is TGCGCCAGCAGCGGGATGGCCACCGGGGAGCTGTTTTTT.

Concerning this clonotype: A read error may produce the germline difference seen at one junction end. The rearrangement links TRBV4-3 to TRBJ2-1; 9 positions agree with TRBD1. Per germline, CDR1 LGHNA and CDR2 YSLEER. The CDR3 sequence is 15 residues long. CDR3 residues: CTSSLGQGINNEQFF. The CDR3 DNA reads as TGCACCAGCAGCCTAGGACAGGGGATTAACAATGAGCAATTCTTC.

With respect to this clonotype: Given the absence of the conserved phenylalanine or tryptophan at the CDR3 end, a read error is likely. The V and J genes are TRBV6-1 and TRBJ2-7; 8 nucleotides line up with TRBD1. This CDR3 has 13 amino acids. Trimming at V came to 8 bases and at J to 0 bases, leaving 3 bases not matched to a gene. In germline, CDR1 is MNHNS, CDR2 SASEGT. CDR3 DNA sequence: TGTGCCAGCGGGGACAGGACCTCCTACGAGCAGTACTCC. It yields the protein CASGDRTSYEQYS.

Note on this clonotype: A much larger clonotype is one base distant, so this may be a read error. The rearrangement uses TRBV14 and TRBJ2-5; a weak D match, TRBD1 (5 bases). The CDR3 runs 13 residues. The germline V gene encodes CDR1 SGHDN and CDR2 FVKESK. DNA of the CDR3: TGTGCCAGCACCCAAGGGCAGGGATCAACCCAGTACTTC. It specifies CASTQGQGSTQYF.

The chain joins TRBV5-1 to TRBJ2-1; D possibly corresponds to TRBD2 (5 bases). Germline CDR1 and CDR2: SGHRS and YFSETQ. V was pared by 6 bases and J by 2 bases, with 18 bases between. The CDR3 totals 16 residues. CDR3 coding DNA: TGCGCCAGCAAAAAGGCTACGAGCGGAACCTACAATGAGCAGTTCTTC. Residues: CASKKATSGTYNEQFF.

This clonotype occurred a few times. This chain joins TRBV6-1 and TRBJ2-1, with 11 bases matching TRBD1. Germline V gives CDR1 MNHNS, CDR2 SASEGT. The ends lost 7 bases at V and 6 bases at J; junction bases unmatched: 14. This CDR3 contains 17 residues. In DNA, the CDR3 is TGTGCCAGCATTGGGTCTTCTGGACAGGGGGCTGGCAATGAGCAGTTCTTC. Residues: CASIGSSGQGAGNEQFF.

The chain links TRBV20-1 to TRBJ2-7; a possible D gene is TRBD1 (6 bases). CDR3 length equals 13 residues. Looked up from germline, CDR1 is DFQATT and CDR2 is SNEGSKA (reference sequence). Deletions cut 5 bases from V and 3 bases from J, with 14 bases between. CDR3 protein: CSAARPTGYEQYF. In DNA, the CDR3 is TGCAGTGCTGCAAGACCGACAGGCTACGAGCAGTACTTC.

Points on this clonotype: One end of the junction varies from germline; a read error may be responsible. J is TRBJ2-7 and V is TRBV11-2; D may be TRBD1 or TRBD2 (6 bases each). This CDR3 region has 12 residues. The germline V gene has CDR1 SGHAT and CDR2 FQNNGV. The CDR3, as DNA: TGTGCTAGCAGTCCCGGGGGCTACGAGCAGCACTTC. Protein: CASSPGGYEQHF.

Notes on this clonotype: The junction differs from germline at one of its ends, possibly a read error. This chain uses TRBV28 with TRBJ2-1, with unresolved D. Germline loops: CDR1 MDHEN, CDR2 SYDVKM. The CDR3 is 14 amino acids. CDR3 DNA sequence: TGTGCCAGCATCCCCTGGGGTGACGACAATGAGCAGTTTTTC. Amino acids: CASIPWGDDNEQFF.

CDR3 residues: CASSHDGGHSNQPQHF. CDR3 coding DNA: TGCGCCAGCAGCCATGATGGAGGACATAGCAATCAGCCCCAGCATTTT. The chain recombines TRBV4-1 with TRBJ1-5; possibly TRBD1 for D (5 bases). The CDR3 contains 16 residues. V lost 3 bases to trimming and J lost 0 bases, with 12 bases between them. Germline V CDR1 and CDR2: MGHRA, YSYEKL.

This clonotype was counted many times. The chain uses TRBV29-1 and TRBJ1-5, with TRBD1 matching over 9 bases. Germline assignment: CDR1 SQVTM and CDR2 ANQGSEA. V lost 4 bases to trimming and J lost 10 bases; unmatched junction nucleotides: 5. This CDR3 contains 12 residues. This chain's CDR3 is CSVATGGEPQHF. The DNA of the CDR3 is TGCAGCGTTGCCACAGGGGGCGAACCCCAGCATTTT.

Remarks on this clonotype: A junction end diverges from the germline sequence, so it may reflect a read error. The chain is built from TRBV11-1 and TRBJ2-3, with TRBD2 as a possible D gene (5 bases). The CDR3 runs 15 residues. Germline CDR1 is SGHAT and CDR2 is FQDESV (reference sequence). CDR3 DNA sequence: TGTGCCAGCAGTTTGCCAAGGGAGAGCGCAGATACGCAGTATTTC. Its translation is CASSLPRESADTQYF.

A word on this clonotype: The junction departs from germline at one end; a sequencing error may be responsible. The chain recombines TRBV11-2 with TRBJ2-3; D is uncertain. Germline V CDR1 and CDR2: SGHAT, FQNNGV. The CDR3 length is 17 residues. CDR3 sequence reads: CTSSARVQEYLTDTQYF. The CDR3 DNA reads TGTACCAGCAGCGCCCGGGTCCAAGAATACCTCACAGATACGCAGTATTTT.

In its sample, this clonotype was seen a few times. The V and J genes are TRBV28 and TRBJ1-1; D is possibly TRBD1 (5 bases). The CDR3 length is 14 residues. Germline assignment: CDR1 MDHEN and CDR2 SYDVKM. Trimming took 2 bases from V and 5 from J, leaving 12 bases between them. This CDR3 is CASSLVRGGTEAFF. The CDR3 coding sequence is TGTGCCAGCAGTTTAGTGAGGGGAGGGACTGAAGCTTTCTTT.

Worth noting for this clonotype: A read error may be the cause here, since a much bigger clone is one base away. V is TRBV24-1 and J is TRBJ2-1, with 10 bases fitting TRBD2. This CDR3 contains 15 residues. Germline V gene lookup returns CDR1 KGHDR and CDR2 SFDVKD. J lost 6 bases, V lost 9 bases, and 10 bases had no gene match. CDR3 DNA sequence: TGTGCCACCGCCCCGGGGCTAGCGGGAGCCAATGAGCAGTTCTTC. Translated: CATAPGLAGANEQFF.

As concerns this clonotype: Its ends do not fully match the called genes, so a read error is possible. The V call is TRBV28, the J call TRBJ1-2, with D tentatively TRBD1 (5 bases). The CDR3 spans 11 residues. CDR1 MDHEN and CDR2 SYDVKM come from the germline V gene. DNA for the CDR3: TGTACCAGCAGCCCAGGGTATGGCTACACCTTC. This gives the protein CTSSPGYGYTF.

As regards this clonotype: A single base separates this from a much larger clone, so it may be a read error. V gene TRBV10-3 combines with J gene TRBJ1-5; no reliable D call. CDR1 is ENHRY and CDR2 is SYGVKD in the germline V gene. V was pared by 0 bases and J by 1 base, with 10 bases between. This CDR3 contains 16 residues. In DNA, the CDR3 is TGTGCCATCAGTGAGTCGAAACGGGAAAGCAATCAGCCCCAGCATTTT. Protein product: CAISESKRESNQPQHF.

In regard to this clonotype: A single base separates this from a much larger clone, so it may be a read error. This sequence joins TRBV6-5 and TRBJ1-6; D gene ambiguous. CDR3 length: 14 residues. Germline-derived CDR1 and CDR2 are MNHEY and SVGAGI. The CDR3 sequence: CASSRGGLNSSLHF. As DNA, the CDR3 is TGTGCCAGCAGTCGGGGAGGCCTCAATTCATCCCTCCACTTT.

As for this clonotype: The junction and the germline gene differ at one end; a read error may be behind it. J is TRBJ2-2 and V is TRBV5-4, with 8 bases that match TRBD1. CDR1 is SGHNT and CDR2 is YYREEE in the germline V gene (reference sequence). The CDR3 spans 14 residues. CDR3 loop: CAITYRGATGELFF. The DNA for the CDR3 is TGTGCCATCACATACAGGGGGGCCACCGGGGAACTGTTTTTT.

A note on this clonotype: A read error may explain this, as a much larger clone is one base away. The chain carries TRBV5-1 and TRBJ2-1; TRBD2 agrees at 10 bases. This CDR3 contains 14 residues. V lost 4 bases to trimming and J lost 10 bases; unmatched junction nucleotides: 8. Germline assignment: CDR1 SGHRS and CDR2 YFSETQ. The CDR3, as DNA: TGCGCCAGCAGCGCAACGGGACTAGCGAGGGAGCAGTTCTTC. Its protein is CASSATGLAREQFF.

As for this clonotype: This sequence may be a read error, since a much larger clone differs from it by one base. The J gene is TRBJ2-7, the V gene TRBV4-3; D remains unclear. The CDR3 covers 13 residues. Germline V gene lookup returns CDR1 LGHNA and CDR2 YSLEER. The CDR3 loop reads CACSQETRREQYF. CDR3 DNA sequence: TGCGCCTGCAGCCAAGAAACCCGAAGGGAGCAGTACTTC.

With regard to this clonotype: This may come from a read error, since a much larger clone is one base off. The chain couples TRBV6-1 to TRBJ2-1; 7 bases are a match to TRBD2. V shed 8 bases, J shed 8 bases, and the junction held 18 bases outside the gene matches. The CDR3 length is 16 residues. Germline CDR1 MNHNS, CDR2 SASEGT. DNA of the CDR3: TGTGCCAGCGCCGCACGACTAGCTAACCTTCAGGATGAGCAGTTCTTC. Encoded protein: CASAARLANLQDEQFF.

With respect to this clonotype: Mismatch with germline at one junction end may stem from a read error. The chain combines TRBV11-2 with TRBJ2-1; D uncertain. The CDR3 extends over 16 amino acids. Germline CDR1 reads SGHAT; CDR2 reads FQNNGV. As DNA, the CDR3 is TGTGCGAGCAGCTACCAGTTGATGACTGAGCTCGATGAGCAGTTCTTC. It encodes CASSYQLMTELDEQFF. Full variable domain (remainder filled in from reference TRBV11-2 and TRBJ2-1): EAGVAQSPRYKIIEKRQSVAFWCNPISGHATLYWYQQILGQGPKLLIQFQNNGVVDDSQLPKDRFSAERLKGVDSTLKIQPAKLEDSAVYLCASSYQLMTELDEQFFGPGTRLTVL.

To note about this clonotype: A clone one base away is much larger, so this may be a read error. The chain combines TRBV4-3 with TRBJ2-3; a possible D gene is TRBD2 (5 bases). Trimming took 0 bases from V and 6 from J, leaving 13 bases between them. Germline-derived CDR1 and CDR2 are LGHNA and YSLEER. The CDR3 sequence is 15 residues long. The CDR3 loop reads CASSQEASRGDTQYF. For the CDR3, the DNA is TGCGCCAGCAGCCAAGAGGCGAGCAGAGGGGATACGCAGTATTTT.

V is TRBV29-1 and J is TRBJ2-3; tentatively, D is TRBD2 (5 bases). CDR1 is SQVTM and CDR2 is ANQGSEA in the germline V gene. The CDR3 covers 14 residues. DNA for the CDR3: TGCAGTGCTGTTCCGAGGACTGGCACAGATACGCAGTATTTT. Its translation is CSAVPRTGTDTQYF.

This clonotype occurred a few times. As the CDR3 is not closed by the conserved phenylalanine or tryptophan, this likely results from a read error. The rearrangement uses TRBV28 and TRBJ2-5; D is possibly TRBD1 (6 bases). Germline V CDR1 and CDR2: MDHEN, SYDVKM. The CDR3 contains 14 residues. V was trimmed by 5 bases and J by 4 bases, leaving 14 bases between them. Here the CDR3 DNA reads TGTGCCAGCAGTCCGACACAGGGTAGAGAGACCCAGTACTTG. It translates to CASSPTQGRETQYL.

The rearrangement joins TRBV6-2 or TRBV6-3 to TRBJ2-1, with D possibly being TRBD2 (5 bases). The CDR3 spans 16 residues. V dropped 5 bases and J dropped 5 bases, with 19 bases sitting between them. The germline V gene has CDR1 MNHEY and CDR2 SVGEGT. CDR3 amino acids: CASSNRLARVNNEQFF. As DNA, the CDR3 is TGTGCCAGCAGTAACAGACTGGCGAGGGTGAACAATGAGCAGTTCTTC.

This clonotype occurred a few times. The V and J genes are TRBV28 and TRBJ1-5; no reliable D call. The CDR3 spans 16 residues. Trimming stripped 4 bases from V and 3 bases from J, with 16 bases between. Germline CDR1 MDHEN, CDR2 SYDVKM. DNA of the CDR3: TGTGCCAGCAGTTCCTCCCTTGGGAGCTACAATCAGCCCCAGCATTTT. Its protein product is CASSSSLGSYNQPQHF.

The sample holds many counts of this clonotype. CDR3 protein: CASSYPRGSGTGELFF. The CDR3 coding sequence is TGTGCCAGCAGTTATCCTCGCGGGAGCGGCACCGGGGAGCTGTTTTTT. This chain connects TRBV12-3 or TRBV12-4 to TRBJ2-2; 7 bases fit TRBD2. Losses at the gene ends were 4 bases for V and 4 bases for J; bases not matched to a gene: 9. This CDR3 is built from 16 residues.